This TCR beta chain was recorded in a study of OX40 agonist ivuxolimab in advanced cancers. At the level of the study: Dose-escalation cases comprised hepatocellular carcinoma, melanoma, renal cell or head and neck cancer. Age averaged about 62 years (range roughly 23 to 79), and about 86% were male.

Clones were sequenced by immunoSEQ multiplex PCR, and TCRdb holds only the in-frame ones, with some missing. The sample shows about 70,000 clones, about nine tenths of them seen only once. V was trimmed by 2 bases and J by 6 bases, leaving 11 bases between them. Germline V CDR1 and CDR2: SGHRS, YFSETQ. The CDR3 is made up of 14 amino acids. Regarding this clone: As yet, its antigen is unknown.

Whole-study results and caveats: The expanded peripheral T cells' antigen specificity was not determined. Compared with others, partial responders at 0.1-3.0 mg/kg displayed clonal expansion among the lowest.

The sequencing here drew on CD4+ or CD8+ T cells sorted from blood, taken in a trial of the OX40 agonist ivuxolimab. This clonotype originated in an adult with an advanced solid tumor such as melanoma, head and neck, liver or kidney cancer. The V call is TRBV5-1, the J call TRBJ1-4, with TRBD1 as a possible D gene (5 bases). The CDR3 protein is CASSFGGEDEKLFF. The CDR3 DNA follows: TGCGCCAGCAGCTTCGGAGGGGAGGATGAAAAACTGTTTTTT.